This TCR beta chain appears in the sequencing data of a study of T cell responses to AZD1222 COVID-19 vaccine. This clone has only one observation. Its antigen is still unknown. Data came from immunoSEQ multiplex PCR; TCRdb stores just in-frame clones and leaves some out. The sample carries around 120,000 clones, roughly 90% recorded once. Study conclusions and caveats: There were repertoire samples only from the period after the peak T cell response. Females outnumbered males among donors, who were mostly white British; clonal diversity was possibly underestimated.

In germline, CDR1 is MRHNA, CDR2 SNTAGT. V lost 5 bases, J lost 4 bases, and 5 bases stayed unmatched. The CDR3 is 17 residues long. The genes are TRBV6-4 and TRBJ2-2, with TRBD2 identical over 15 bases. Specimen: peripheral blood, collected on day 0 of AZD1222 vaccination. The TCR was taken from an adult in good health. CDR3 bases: TGTGCCAGCAGTCCCGGGACTAGCGGGAGGATCACCGGGGAGCTGTTTTTT. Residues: CASSPGTSGRITGELFF.